This T cell receptor beta chain was documented in a study of cytomegalovirus exposure and HLA in healthy donors (dated by TCRdb to about 2017). Regarding the research as a whole: According to an earlier analysis of a few hundred of the donors, 200 million or so T cells yielded roughly 110 million unique TCR beta sequences and around 280 Gb of sequence data. An early release that covered fewer than 800 HLA-typed donors contained about 300 gigabases of sequencing data and 75 million to 100 million unique TCR sequences. The genetic ancestry cluster associated with self-reported Caucasian donors included about 84% of the roughly 400 genotyped donors. The study aimed to test whether signatures of past pathogen exposure could be identified by cataloging public T cell receptors. The T cell repertoires of under 750 subjects were profiled by immunosequencing and related to cytomegalovirus serostatus. In addition to the first cohort of 666 subjects, a separate validation cohort of 130 or so different subjects was used. To predict cytomegalovirus infection status, the study brought together high-throughput TCR immunosequencing, statistical association of individual TCRs with disease status, and machine learning. A later analysis re-analyzed previously published TCR beta repertoires from 650 to 800 donors and added high-resolution HLA genotyping to study TCR occurrence patterns. Rather than using new phenotypic data, the later analysis identified candidate immune exposures from TCR beta sequences and from how often those sequences occurred across donors. An earlier analysis of approximately 630 of the donors applied high-throughput TCR beta sequencing to assess whether each TCR beta V gene segment acted as functional or pseudogenic. Alongside the repertoire data, information on donor age, sex, ethnicity and CMV serostatus was compiled. In a later genetic analysis, genome-wide SNP genotypes for about 65% of the 666 donors were used, and that subset was treated as a discovery cohort. All discovery cohort repertoires had been generated on a single sequencing platform. Class I and class II HLA loci were covered by the typing at four-digit resolution. Typing coverage differed by locus: A, B, C, DRB1 and DQB1 were typed in roughly 620-630 donors, DQA1 in about 500, DPA1 in 606, and DPB1 in 472. Because of strong linkage in the cohort, roughly five DR-DQ haplotypes were treated as single units for association and clustering. On average, roughly 240,000 unique TCR beta nucleotide sequences were sequenced per donor among 350 to 400 genotyped donors of the cohort, with 15% to 20% of those sequences being non-productive. General conclusions and limits of the study: The classifier was reported to diagnose cytomegalovirus status with high specificity and sensitivity in both the original cohort and the validation cohort. In a later analysis, around 17,000 TCR beta sequences were associated with specific HLA alleles at a false discovery rate of 0.05. In a later analysis, TCR association rates were found to vary across HLA loci, with the most associated TCRs seen for DRB1 alleles and the fewest for HLA-C alleles. Because counts were too low, roughly 17 rarely observed V segments, including chromosome 9 orphons, were left out of the earlier analysis of approximately 500 of the donors. A further reported finding was that TCR beta sequences accurately predicted the HLA-A and HLA-B alleles for most subjects in the first cohort. Immune exposure information for the cohort was limited to CMV serostatus. According to a later genetic analysis, donors in an Asian-associated ancestry cluster had fewer N-insertions in productive TCRs than the approximately 700-donor mean. It was suggested by the authors that the approach could potentially be generalized to other disease states and immunological phenotypes. V-gene and J-gene trimming of TCR beta chains was associated with a missense DCLRE1C variant in a later genetic analysis, and the association was replicated in an independent cohort. Across donors, most TCR sequences were observed very rarely, whereas some public TCRs were present in many individuals. A later analysis reported that several top co-occurrence clusters appeared linked to parvovirus B19, influenza, CMV and Epstein-Barr virus. Because HLA typing was unavailable for some donors at each locus, only the typed subset was used in association tests. The sequencing pipeline was judged likely to have produced a cluster of highly shared sequence variants as a technical artifact. Only TCR beta chains were sequenced in this cohort, and the absence of alpha or paired-chain data limited detectable features. When HLA alleles, especially DR and DQ, strongly co-occurred, attributing TCR associations to individual alleles was difficult. A total of fewer than 200 TCR beta chains were listed by the study as associated with cytomegalovirus. Because the 87-base-pair reads could not distinguish some IMGT-functional V segments, including TRBV6-2 and TRBV6-3, those segments were excluded. An earlier analysis of approximately 600 of the donors showed that most TCR beta V segments appeared in productive rearrangements either about 87% or about 30% of the time, which broadly matched IMGT annotations. In a later analysis, HLA-associated TCR beta chains were found to be more clonally expanded and to have lower generation probabilities than equally common non-associated chains. Linkage disequilibrium might explain the correlated functional status among segregating V segments, but an unknown experimental factor could not be ruled out. According to a later analysis, most CMV-associated TCR beta chains appeared to be HLA-restricted, and the HLA associations seemed to be driven largely by CMV exposure. Three of the identified cytomegalovirus-associated TCR beta chains were confirmed in vitro to be specific for cytomegalovirus antigens. Sequencing depth was assumed to be roughly uniform across donors in the presence/absence analyses, though that assumption may not hold.

This clone was recorded once. Its specific antigen is unknown. Per-nucleotide qualities are absent, and no much larger clonotype sits a single base away. The protocol used for the library was the immunoSEQ multiplex PCR assay. For the multiplex PCR, a mixture combining 60 forward primers for TCR Vbeta segments and 13 reverse primers for TCR Jbeta segments was used. The CDR3 region of rearranged TCR beta genes was amplified from genomic DNA by a multiplex PCR assay. On the Illumina HiSeq System, the amplified TCR beta libraries were sequenced as 87-base-pair reads. Per the source publication's procedure: In a later analysis, tens of millions of unique TCR beta chains were counted across the 500 to 850 repertoires, and about 10 million of these chains were shared by at least two donors. A nearest-neighbor algorithm error-corrected the raw reads and collapsed the reads into unique sequences, merging closely related sequences to remove PCR and sequencing errors. To assign V, D and J gene segments, CDR3 sequences were aligned to IMGT reference sequences. For a sequence to be retained, a match of at least six nucleotides was required to both a V gene segment and a J gene segment. A rearrangement was called productive if the CDR3 had no stop codons and remained in frame with V and J, and every other rearrangement was called non-productive. Following IMGT convention, CDR3 was defined as the stretch from the second conserved V-encoded cysteine to the conserved J-encoded phenylalanine. In an earlier analysis of more than 550 of the donors, sequences lacking an unambiguous match to a single V gene segment were excluded. An earlier analysis of 550 to 650 of the donors classified V segments as functional when productive rearrangements were above 56.7% and as segregating when the standard deviation between donors was above 5%. A statistical classification framework was developed to diagnose cytomegalovirus status using the catalog of TCR beta chain sequences. In a later analysis, V and J genes were assigned by comparing TCR nucleotide sequences against IMGT/GENE-DB human TR gene sequences. In a later analysis, CDR3 sequences and most-parsimonious VDJ recombination scenarios were assigned using the TCRdist pipeline. In a later analysis, each TCR beta chain was defined by its CDR3 amino acid sequence together with its V-gene family, and reads without a unique V-gene family were excluded. In a later analysis, 550 to 650 highly shared, low-generation-probability nucleotide sequences were removed to address suspected cross-contamination and a sequencing artifact. A later analysis calculated a clonal expansion index for each public chain from normalized within-repertoire ranks of inferred template counts. A later analysis computed generation probabilities with a VDJ recombination model fitted to out-of-frame rearrangements, and checked the results against IGoR. Hypergeometric tests were used in a later analysis to score TCR-TCR, TCR-HLA and TCR-CMV co-occurrence, with a repertoire-size bias correction applied to the TCR pairs. In a later analysis, false discovery rates were estimated by permuting HLA or CMV assignments 20 times. In a later analysis, co-occurring TCRs were grouped with DBSCAN, and TCRdist sequence similarity was added when clustering was performed within HLA-allele-positive subsets. Co-occurrence clustering excluded repertoires with fewer than 30,000 or more than 120,000 public chains, plus five with anomalous nucleotide sharing. The table was pulled from immuneACCESS by TCRdb, which kept in-frame rearrangements only. Such tables lose some clones; where checked, under half of the loss comes from unresolved V genes, and the rest has no known cause. That table gives V, J and clone size, and the DNA gave D and trimming. This sample comprises some 110,000 clones, 70% to 80% of them detected only once. The ten top clones hold 15% to 20% of the sample.

In total, roughly 670 healthy bone marrow donors made up the cohort. All cohort members were sampled while nominally healthy, although unrecorded immune exposures were likely present. The donor was CMV seropositive and was included in the group of 250 to 300 seropositive cohort members. A peripheral blood sample was collected from each donor, and TCR beta sequencing was performed on peripheral blood mononuclear cells. Genomic DNA extraction from the blood cell samples was performed with the Qiagen DNeasy Blood Extraction Kit. Based on the germline V gene, the CDR1 and CDR2 sequences are MGHRA and YSYEKL. V is cut back by 3 bases and J by 4 bases, with 9 bases in the junction unmatched. From the cysteine up to the phenylalanine, the CDR3 has a length of 17 residues. The entry retains the CDR3 DNA only, 51 bases that are in frame from base 1.

The TCR sequence derives from a man aged 50 to 59 in good health and CMV-seropositive. The specimen was PBMCs. This chain is built from TRBV4-1 and TRBJ1-2, and TRBD1 matches 12 of the central bases. The nucleotide sequence is TGCGCCAGCAGCCAGGCCGGGACAGGGGGCCGGAGCTATGGCTACACCTTC. Translated, this gives CASSQAGTGGRSYGYTF.